This TCR beta chain was found in a study of early T cells in non-severe SARS-CoV-2 infection (dated by TCRdb to the early 2020s). Looking at the study overall: TCR sequencing used bulk RNA from unsorted whole blood, so alpha and beta chains could not be paired.

This was a case-control study nested in a cohort of healthcare workers in London, UK, who had nasopharyngeal swab PCR tests and blood samples taken every week. Between 23 and 31 March 2020, the week of the UK lockdown, healthcare workers were enrolled and then followed up weekly for as long as 16 weeks. The library was made by 5' RACE. Sequencing took place on a NextSeq 500. Unique molecular identifiers were attached to individual cDNA molecules in the TCR library protocol so that sequencing error and PCR bias could be corrected. TCR alpha and beta chains were both sequenced, and the abundances of alpha and beta sequences in each sample were closely correlated with each other. As for the original processing: Decombinator V4 was used to annotate the V gene, J gene and CDR3 of the TCR sequences. TCRs were defined as expanded if a significant change between any two time points was detected under a Poisson model with p below 0.0001. TCR abundances were normalised to the total number of TCRs sequenced in each sample and reported as counts per million. TRAV1-2 paired with TRAJ12, TRAJ20 or TRAJ33 defined MAIT TCRs, while TRAV10 paired with TRAJ18 defined iNKT TCRs. VDJdb, accessed on 1 November 2021, was searched for TCRs annotated for CMV, EBV and SARS-CoV-2, and TCRs annotated for more than one antigen were excluded. The public reads were run again by TCRdb, first through fastp at Q25 and then through MiXCR, and only productive beta chains were kept. Each entry merges the rows of one CDR3 protein and shows their most common DNA and genes. The authors' filters were not applied to this entry. Across this sample there are around 82,000 distinct CDR3 sequences, with about 14% seen only once. 0.58% of the sample goes to the ten largest clones.

The CDR3 runs 15 residues from the cysteine to the phenylalanine. Solely the CDR3 DNA is kept, with 45 bases framed from the first base. Ends trimmed: V by 3 bases, J by 7 bases; bases unmatched to a gene: 7. The germline V gene provides CDR1 SQVTM and CDR2 ANQGSEA. Results and caveats for the whole study, not just this receptor: Matching against VDJdb was skewed toward anti-spike CD8 responses, likely underestimated virus-specific expansions, and missed private and CD4 specificities.

This clonotype was recorded a few times. This clone's antigen is unknown. The record has no base qualities; no much larger clone is one base away. The rearrangement combines TRBV29-1 with TRBJ2-1, with 12 middle bases fitting TRBD2. What was sequenced was whole blood. This clonotype was obtained from an adult who was a healthcare worker with PCR-confirmed SARS-CoV-2 infection or an uninfected control (not recorded which). The sequenced DNA: TGCAGCGTTGACCCGACTAGCGGGGGAGGAAATGAGCAGTTCTTC. This translates into CSVDPTSGGGNEQFF.